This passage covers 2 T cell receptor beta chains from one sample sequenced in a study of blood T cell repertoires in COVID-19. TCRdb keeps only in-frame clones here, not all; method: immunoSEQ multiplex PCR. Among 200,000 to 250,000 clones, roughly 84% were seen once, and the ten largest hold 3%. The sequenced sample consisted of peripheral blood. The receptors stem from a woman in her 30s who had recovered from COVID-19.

The CDR3 nucleotides are TGTGCCAGCAGCCCCGGGGTGTACACTGAAGCTTTCTTT. Protein sequence: CASSPGVYTEAFF. The V and J genes are TRBV7-6 and TRBJ1-1; D is unclear. CDR1 and CDR2 from the germline V gene are SGHVS and FNYEAQ. Trimming removed 5 bases at V and 3 bases at J, with 10 bases between. There are 13 residues in the CDR3. Combining the CDR3 with reference TRBV7-6 and TRBJ1-1 gives the whole variable domain GAGVSQSPRYKVTKRGQDVALRCDPISGHVSLYWYRQALGQGPEFLTYFNYEAQQDKSGLPNDRFSAERPEGSISTLTIQRTEQRDSAMYRCASSPGVYTEAFFGQGTRLTVV.

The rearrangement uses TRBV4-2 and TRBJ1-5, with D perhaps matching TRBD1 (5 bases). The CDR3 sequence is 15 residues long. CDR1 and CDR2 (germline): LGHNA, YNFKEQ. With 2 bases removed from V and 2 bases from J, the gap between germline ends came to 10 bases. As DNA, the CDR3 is TGTGCCAGCAGCCAATCGGGGGTCGGCAATCAGCCCCAGCATTTT. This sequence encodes CASSQSGVGNQPQHF.